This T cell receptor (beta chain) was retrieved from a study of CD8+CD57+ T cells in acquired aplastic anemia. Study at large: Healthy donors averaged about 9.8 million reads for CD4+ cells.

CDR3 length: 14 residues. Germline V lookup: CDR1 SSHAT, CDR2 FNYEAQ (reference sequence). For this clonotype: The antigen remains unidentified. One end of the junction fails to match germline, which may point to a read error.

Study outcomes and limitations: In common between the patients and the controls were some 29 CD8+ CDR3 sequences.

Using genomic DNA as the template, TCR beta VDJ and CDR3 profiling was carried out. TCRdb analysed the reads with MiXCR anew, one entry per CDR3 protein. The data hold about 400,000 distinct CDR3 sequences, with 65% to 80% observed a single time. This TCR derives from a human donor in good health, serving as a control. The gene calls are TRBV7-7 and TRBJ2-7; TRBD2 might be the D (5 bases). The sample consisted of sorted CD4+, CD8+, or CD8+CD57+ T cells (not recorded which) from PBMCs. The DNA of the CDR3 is TGTGCTAGCAGCTTATGGTGGTGGATAGCGCATAATCAGTTC. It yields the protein CASSLWWWIAHNQF.